This is a list of T cell receptor beta chains from one sample in a study of cytomegalovirus exposure and HLA in healthy donors. Profiled with immunoSEQ multiplex PCR; TCRdb holds only in-frame clones, not every one. Seen here are over 110,000 clones, around 78% observed once, and the top ten hold around 6.6%. The sample comprised PBMCs. The receptor source for this set is a woman in her thirties or forties in good health and CMV-seropositive. The conserved cysteine and the conserved F or W are not part of the CDR3 here.

J gene: TRBJ1-2
V gene: TRBV19
CDR3 protein: ASSRLRANYGYT

J gene: TRBJ2-5
V gene: TRBV7-9
CDR3 protein: ASSLAGAQETQY

J gene: TRBJ1-1
V gene: TRBV11-3
CDR3 protein: ASSGGANTEAF

J gene: TRBJ2-3
V gene: TRBV5-4
CDR3 protein: ASSFDGGRDKDTQY

J gene: TRBJ2-7
V gene: TRBV7-2
CDR3 protein: ASSYLAGAYEQY

J gene: TRBJ2-5
V gene: TRBV5-1
CDR3 protein: ASSLMLDRGQETQY

J gene: TRBJ1-4
V gene: TRBV10-3
CDR3 protein: AISELAQGGEKLF

J gene: TRBJ2-7
V gene: TRBV11-2
CDR3 protein: ASSLGHQGGAYEQY

J gene: TRBJ2-7
V gene: TRBV6-5
CDR3 protein: ASRRLGLAGDEQY

J gene: TRBJ1-2
V gene: TRBV5-6
CDR3 protein: ASSQVGVQGGDGYT

J gene: TRBJ1-4
V gene: TRBV19
CDR3 protein: ASRDRTGREKLF

J gene: TRBJ2-2
V gene: TRBV19
CDR3 protein: ASSIGRTGLAGELF

J gene: TRBJ2-5
V gene: TRBV11-3
CDR3 protein: ASSARDRQGETQY

J gene: TRBJ2-5
V gene: TRBV19
CDR3 protein: ASSKGGGEETQY

J gene: TRBJ2-1
V gene: TRBV5-1
CDR3 protein: ASSLGGGSYNEQF

J gene: TRBJ2-1
V gene: TRBV11-3
CDR3 protein: ASSLAGASGRASGEQF

J gene: NA
V gene: TRBV28
CDR3 protein: ASSLSSGSISYEQY

J gene: TRBJ1-1
V gene: TRBV18
CDR3 protein: ASSLFDRLGSTEAF

J gene: TRBJ1-2
V gene: TRBV6-4
CDR3 protein: ASPTGTASLGYT

J gene: TRBJ1-5
V gene: TRBV7-9
CDR3 protein: ASSLGGPEGNQPQH

J gene: TRBJ2-3
V gene: TRBV4-1
CDR3 protein: ASSHRTSDDTQY

J gene: TRBJ2-1
V gene: TRBV7-2
CDR3 protein: ASSPLAGYSYNEQF

J gene: TRBJ2-3
V gene: TRBV4-1
CDR3 protein: ASSLSGLTDTQY

J gene: TRBJ2-5
V gene: TRBV7-6
CDR3 protein: ASSLASGRAQETQY

J gene: TRBJ2-3
V gene: TRBV18
CDR3 protein: ASSPRGSSTDTQY

J gene: TRBJ1-2
V gene: TRBV19
CDR3 protein: ASRLRDRENYGYT

J gene: TRBJ2-5
V gene: TRBV5-6
CDR3 protein: ASSLEGPETQY

J gene: TRBJ2-1
V gene: TRBV2
CDR3 protein: ASSVPGGRGEQF

J gene: TRBJ1-2
V gene: TRBV6-1
CDR3 protein: ACQTGADYGYT

J gene: TRBJ2-5
V gene: TRBV27
CDR3 protein: ASRRTGQETQY

J gene: TRBJ1-1
V gene: TRBV19
CDR3 protein: ASSVRDRGGTEAF

J gene: TRBJ2-3
V gene: TRBV15
CDR3 protein: ATPGGPTDTQY

J gene: TRBJ1-3
V gene: TRBV6-1
CDR3 protein: ASSGGRSSGNTIY

J gene: TRBJ1-1
V gene: TRBV6-5
CDR3 protein: ASSYRDRGTEAF

J gene: TRBJ2-3
V gene: TRBV2
CDR3 protein: ASSEALVALAASTDTQY

J gene: TRBJ2-7
V gene: TRBV5-1
CDR3 protein: ASSLNPPGQLSYEQY

J gene: TRBJ2-2
V gene: TRBV19
CDR3 protein: ASSGTSGRERNTGELF

J gene: TRBJ1-5
V gene: TRBV10-2
CDR3 protein: ASRLGEGQPQH

J gene: TRBJ2-5
V gene: TRBV2
CDR3 protein: ASRTDDITKETQY

J gene: TRBJ2-2
V gene: TRBV4-1
CDR3 protein: ASSQKRQGTGELF

J gene: TRBJ2-7
V gene: TRBV2
CDR3 protein: ASSVTGTGLSYEQY

J gene: TRBJ2-7
V gene: TRBV5-4
CDR3 protein: ASSLGGQGSYEQY

J gene: TRBJ2-2
V gene: TRBV5-1
CDR3 protein: ASSTGTSGGTGELF

J gene: TRBJ2-2
V gene: TRBV19
CDR3 protein: ASSKRSGRAVGELF

J gene: TRBJ1-4
V gene: TRBV27
CDR3 protein: ASRLLGPGQNNEKLF

J gene: TRBJ1-4
V gene: TRBV2
CDR3 protein: ASNRQGREEKLF

J gene: TRBJ1-5
V gene: TRBV19
CDR3 protein: ASSAGPPGSQH

J gene: TRBJ2-1
V gene: TRBV28
CDR3 protein: ASSISGSSYNEQF

J gene: TRBJ2-1
V gene: TRBV5-1
CDR3 protein: ASSLVDSPDNEQF

J gene: TRBJ2-7
V gene: TRBV29-1
CDR3 protein: SVEQSYEQY

J gene: TRBJ2-3
V gene: TRBV5-6
CDR3 protein: ASSFHRQGPSTDTQY

J gene: TRBJ2-1
V gene: TRBV2
CDR3 protein: ASRGGTGVYNEQF

J gene: TRBJ2-4
V gene: TRBV27
CDR3 protein: ASRSLSAKNIQY

J gene: TRBJ2-7
V gene: TRBV5-1
CDR3 protein: ASLLDRGGPTYEQY

J gene: TRBJ2-5
V gene: TRBV7-8
CDR3 protein: ASSLEQAGGKETQY

J gene: TRBJ2-7
V gene: TRBV7-3
CDR3 protein: ASSRGTAEEQY

J gene: TRBJ1-4
V gene: TRBV21-1
CDR3 protein: ASSKYGPIDEKLF

J gene: TRBJ1-2
V gene: TRBV6-6
CDR3 protein: ASSYQLRYT

J gene: TRBJ1-2
V gene: TRBV11-2
CDR3 protein: ASSLPRDSSYGYT

J gene: TRBJ2-3
V gene: TRBV21-1
CDR3 protein: ASLKRSGSMSTDTQY